This T cell receptor beta chain stems from a study of cytomegalovirus exposure and HLA in healthy donors. This CDR3 comprises 19 residues. Unmatched junction bases numbered 13, after V lost 5 bases and J lost 4 bases. CDR1 is MDHEN, CDR2 SYDVKM, per germline. This clone was seen a few times. A multiplex PCR was run with 60 Vbeta primers and 13 Jbeta primers. Assay: immunoSEQ multiplex PCR; the TCRdb copy retains only in-frame clones and omits some. The repertoire holds roughly 110,000 clones, with about 81% as singletons. The sample taken for sequencing was PBMCs. This TCR was recovered from a male donor in good health and CMV-seropositive. The gene calls are TRBV28 and TRBJ2-3; the match to TRBD2 covers 15 bases. The CDR3 DNA reads as TGTGCCAGCAGTGGCAGACGGACTAGCGGGGGGGCAGTGGCAGATACGCAGTATTTT. Translated, it gives CASSGRRTSGGAVADTQYF.